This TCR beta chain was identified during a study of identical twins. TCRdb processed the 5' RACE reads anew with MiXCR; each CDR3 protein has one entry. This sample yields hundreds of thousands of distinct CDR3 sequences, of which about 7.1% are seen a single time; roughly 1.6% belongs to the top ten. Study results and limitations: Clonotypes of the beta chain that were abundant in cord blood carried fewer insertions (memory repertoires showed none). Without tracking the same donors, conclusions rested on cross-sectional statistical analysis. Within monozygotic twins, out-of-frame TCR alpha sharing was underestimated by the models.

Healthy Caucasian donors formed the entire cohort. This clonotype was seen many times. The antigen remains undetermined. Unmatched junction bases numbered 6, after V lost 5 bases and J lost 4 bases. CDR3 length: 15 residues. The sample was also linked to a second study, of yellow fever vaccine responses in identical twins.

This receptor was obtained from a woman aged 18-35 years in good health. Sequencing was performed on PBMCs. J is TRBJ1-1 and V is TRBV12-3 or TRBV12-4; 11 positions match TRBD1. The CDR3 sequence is CASSRDRGRVTEAFF. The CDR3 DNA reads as TGTGCCAGCAGTCGGGACAGGGGGAGGGTCACTGAAGCTTTCTTT.